The T cell receptor (beta chain) under discussion was sequenced for a study of neurological immune-mediated disorders. General study points: For the multiple sclerosis repertoire cluster, no association with any clinical or MRI feature was found. In HTLV-1-associated myelopathy, TCR clonal expansion was greatest, and in multiple sclerosis it was least, below healthy controls.

The sample's time point: longitudinal time-point 3. It was from 2 million PBMCs stored at -80 C that the unsorted libraries were obtained. This clonotype was recorded at least ten times. The antigen is undetermined. MiXCR, applied by TCRdb to the 5' RACE reads, yields one record per CDR3 protein. Among tens of thousands of distinct CDR3 sequences listed, 3.5% to 4.5% were seen once. The clonotype comes from a woman aged 55-75 years with multiple sclerosis. The material sequenced was PBMCs.

The CDR3 region is CASSQGQGSIQETQYF. The CDR3 region has the DNA TGTGCCAGCAGCCAAGGACAGGGTAGTATCCAAGAGACCCAGTACTTC. V is TRBV3-1 and J is TRBJ2-5; 7 bases line up with TRBD1. The CDR3 covers 16 residues. V was clipped by 1 base and J by 1 base; unmatched bases: 6. Germline V gene lookup returns CDR1 LGHDT and CDR2 YNNKEL (reference sequence).